The rows below give T cell receptor beta chains drawn from one sample of a study of shared clonotypes between healthy human individuals. Generated by immunoSEQ multiplex PCR, the TCRdb table keeps only in-frame clones and is missing some. The repertoire consists of around 88,000 clones, with roughly three quarters occurring once and the leading ten covering about 50%. Sequencing was done on a sample of memory CD8+ T cells sorted from blood. These receptors were taken from a man aged 25-45 years in good health. Each CDR3 is given with its conserved first and last residue. The D gene is left open where the match is weak. Expanded clones get a size class; other rows say once, few or many, or leave the size out.

j_gene	v_gene	d_gene	abundance	CDR3aa	CDR3nt
TRBJ1-2	TRBV10-3	NA	few	CAYRTVDYGYTF	TGTGCCTACCGGACGGTAGACTATGGCTACACCTTC
TRBJ2-7	TRBV6-6	NA	NA	CASQFQASSYEQYF	TGTGCCAGCCAGTTCCAGGCGAGCTCCTACGAGCAGTACTTC
TRBJ1-3	TRBV7-2	NA	NA	CASSLAFFSGNTIYF	TGTGCCAGCAGCTTAGCCTTTTTCTCTGGAAACACCATATATTTT
TRBJ2-7	TRBV2	TRBD1	NA	CASIGTEVYEQYF	TGTGCCAGCATAGGGACAGAAGTCTACGAGCAGTACTTC
TRBJ2-5	TRBV7-9	NA	few	CASSSGARRETQYF	TGTGCCAGCAGCTCCGGGGCCCGAAGGGAGACCCAGTACTTC
TRBJ2-7	TRBV6-1	NA	NA	CASSEALPEQYF	TGTGCCAGCAGTGAAGCCCTTCCCGAGCAGTACTTC
TRBJ2-3	TRBV6-4	TRBD1	NA	CASSDDRGADTQYF	TGTGCCAGCAGTGATGACAGGGGCGCAGATACGCAGTATTTT
TRBJ2-3	TRBV7-3	NA	NA	CASSLTGNTDTQYF	TGTGCCAGCAGCTTAACCGGGAACACAGATACGCAGTATTTT
TRBJ2-7	TRBV7-2	NA	NA	CASSLGRVSYEQYF	TGTGCCAGCAGCTTAGGTAGGGTCTCCTACGAGCAGTACTTC
TRBJ1-4	TRBV13	NA	NA	CASSGPPEEKLFF	TGTGCCAGCAGTGGCCCGCCAGAAGAAAAACTGTTTTTT
TRBJ2-7	TRBV27	NA	NA	CASRGRRSSYEQYF	TGTGCCAGCAGGGGGAGGCGTAGCTCCTACGAGCAGTACTTC
TRBJ2-5	TRBV5-1	NA	NA	CASSFGGTAEETQYF	TGCGCCAGCAGCTTTGGCGGGACCGCGGAGGAGACCCAGTACTTC
TRBJ2-3	TRBV4-2	NA	NA	CASSPFGDTQYF	TGTGCCAGCAGCCCCTTCGGAGATACGCAGTATTTT
TRBJ1-3	TRBV29-1	NA	NA	CSVEPTIGNTIYF	TGCAGCGTTGAACCGACGATTGGAAACACCATATATTTT
TRBJ1-1	TRBV6-5	NA	NA	CASSSIGVGTEAFF	TGTGCCAGCAGTTCTATCGGGGTGGGCACTGAAGCTTTCTTT
TRBJ2-1	TRBV28	NA	once	CASSLYRGSSYNEQFF	TGTGCCAGCAGTTTATATAGGGGCAGCTCCTACAATGAGCAGTTCTTC
TRBJ2-7	TRBV5-6	TRBD2	once	CASSLRLAGVSYEQYF	TGTGCCAGCAGCTTGCGGCTAGCGGGAGTGTCCTACGAGCAGTACTTC
TRBJ2-3	TRBV11-2	TRBD2	NA	CASSPSGGGSTDTQYF	TGTGCCAGCAGTCCCTCGGGGGGGGGAAGCACAGATACGCAGTATTTT
TRBJ2-1	TRBV10-2	TRBD2	NA	CASRRRASGANEQFF	TGCGCCAGCAGGAGGAGGGCTAGCGGGGCTAATGAGCAGTTCTTC
TRBJ2-1	TRBV12-5	NA	NA	CASGLMGVGAADNEQFF	TGTGCTAGTGGTTTGATGGGGGTTGGTGCGGCAGACAATGAGCAGTTCTTC
TRBJ2-1	TRBV11-2	NA	few	CASSLFAALGNEQFF	TGTGCCAGCAGCTTATTCGCAGCCTTGGGCAATGAGCAGTTCTTC
TRBJ2-1	TRBV25-1	TRBD2	NA	CASSEAGTSGINNEQFF	TGTGCTAGCAGTGAAGCCGGGACTAGCGGAATAAACAATGAGCAGTTCTTC
TRBJ2-7	TRBV7-8	TRBD2	NA	CASSLGKSAGAYEQYF	TGTGCCAGCAGCTTAGGGAAGTCAGCGGGAGCCTACGAGCAGTACTTC
TRBJ2-3	TRBV6-4	TRBD2	many	CASSDSAGGPTDTQYF	TGTGCCAGCAGTGACTCTGCGGGAGGGCCGACAGATACGCAGTATTTT
TRBJ2-1	TRBV6-5	NA	few	CATEGGMNEQFF	TGTGCCACCGAGGGGGGGATGAATGAGCAGTTCTTC
TRBJ2-6	TRBV5-1	NA	NA	CASSLAAGAGANVLTF	TGCGCCAGCAGCTTGGCGGCTGGGGCCGGGGCCAACGTCCTGACTTTC
TRBJ2-7	TRBV6-6	TRBD1	once	CASRARDSSYEQYF	TGTGCCAGCAGGGCCCGGGACAGCTCCTACGAGCAGTACTTC
TRBJ2-1	TRBV11-2	TRBD2	once	CASSASGRAPHEQFF	TGTGCCAGCAGCGCAAGCGGGAGGGCCCCCCATGAGCAGTTCTTC
TRBJ2-7	TRBV28	NA	few	CASSGTGYEQYF	TGTGCCAGCAGCGGGACGGGCTACGAGCAGTACTTC
TRBJ2-1	TRBV28	NA	NA	CASRRQSVFKNEQFF	TGTGCCAGCAGGCGACAGAGCGTCTTTAAAAATGAGCAGTTCTTC
TRBJ2-1	TRBV27	NA	NA	CASSLQGDEQFF	TGTGCCAGCAGTTTGCAGGGAGACGAGCAGTTCTTC
TRBJ2-7	TRBV19	TRBD2	NA	CASSIVSGGEQYF	TGTGCCAGTAGTATTGTTTCGGGGGGCGAGCAGTACTTC
TRBJ2-6	TRBV10-3	NA	NA	CAISEDNSGANVLTF	TGTGCCATCAGTGAGGACAACTCTGGGGCCAACGTCCTGACTTTC
TRBJ2-3	TRBV7-2	TRBD2	NA	CASSYQTSGIADTQYF	TGTGCCAGCAGCTATCAGACTAGCGGGATCGCAGATACGCAGTATTTT
TRBJ2-7	TRBV25-1	NA	few	CASSDLMQYF	TGTGCCAGCAGTGACCTGATGCAGTACTTC
TRBJ1-5	TRBV6-1	TRBD1	NA	CASSVVKGQGFDSNQPQHF	TGTGCCAGCAGTGTTGTCAAGGGACAGGGATTCGATAGCAATCAGCCCCAGCATTTT
TRBJ2-2	TRBV11-3	TRBD1	NA	CASSSTRGQGTGELFF	TGTGCCAGCAGCTCAACAAGGGGACAGGGCACCGGGGAGCTGTTTTTT
TRBJ2-5	TRBV7-8	TRBD1	NA	CASSPKAFVTGGLETQYF	TGTGCCAGCAGCCCCAAGGCCTTTGTGACAGGGGGGTTAGAGACCCAGTACTTC
TRBJ2-1	TRBV4-1	NA	NA	CASSQSFAEQFF	TGCGCCAGCAGCCAGTCGTTCGCTGAGCAGTTCTTC
TRBJ2-2	TRBV28	TRBD2	NA	CASNPLAGEVGELFF	TGTGCCAGCAACCCACTAGCGGGAGAGGTCGGGGAGCTGTTTTTT
TRBJ2-6	TRBV11-2	NA	NA	CASMRQGGSGANVLTF	TGTGCCAGCATGCGGCAGGGCGGTTCTGGGGCCAACGTCCTGACTTTC
TRBJ2-3	TRBV7-9	TRBD1	NA	CASSLEVGRGRLDTQYF	TGTGCCAGCAGCTTAGAAGTCGGCAGGGGGCGCCTAGATACGCAGTATTTT
TRBJ2-5	TRBV11-2	NA	NA	CASSLAPGRKETQYF	TGTGCCAGCAGCTTAGCCCCTGGCAGAAAAGAGACCCAGTACTTC
TRBJ1-4	TRBV7-9	NA	NA	CASSSQSGGNEKLFF	TGTGCCAGCAGCTCTCAGTCGGGCGGTAATGAAAAACTGTTTTTT
TRBJ1-1	TRBV6-6	NA	once	CASIGPRPFAFF	TGTGCCAGCATTGGGCCAAGACCCTTCGCTTTCTTT
TRBJ2-1	TRBV25-1	NA	NA	CASSERGQENNNEQFF	TGTGCCAGCAGTGAAAGAGGTCAGGAGAATAACAATGAGCAGTTCTTC
TRBJ2-1	TRBV29-1	NA	NA	CSVVPTSTHYNEQFF	TGCAGCGTTGTCCCTACTTCGACTCACTACAATGAGCAGTTCTTC
TRBJ2-2	TRBV29-1	NA	NA	CSGRDLNTGELFF	TGCAGCGGGCGTGACCTAAACACCGGGGAGCTGTTTTTT
TRBJ2-7	TRBV5-4	NA	NA	CASSLRDAYEQYF	TGTGCCAGCAGCCTGAGGGACGCCTACGAGCAGTACTTC
TRBJ2-5	TRBV15	TRBD2	NA	CATSTTGLAGEETQYF	TGTGCCACCAGCACAACGGGCCTAGCGGGAGAAGAGACCCAGTACTTC
TRBJ2-7	TRBV11-2	NA	few	CASSPGRDPYEQYF	TGTGCCAGCAGCCCCGGGCGGGACCCCTACGAGCAGTACTTC
TRBJ1-5	TRBV6-1	TRBD1	NA	CASSERGRGQPQHF	TGTGCCAGCAGTGAAAGGGGGCGCGGTCAGCCCCAGCATTTT
TRBJ2-3	TRBV5-6	TRBD1	NA	CASSYGQGWDTQYF	TGTGCCAGCAGCTACGGACAGGGTTGGGATACGCAGTATTTT
TRBJ2-7	TRBV25-1	NA	few	CASSPSYEQYF	TGTGCCAGCTCGCCATCCTACGAGCAGTACTTC
TRBJ2-7	TRBV7-8	NA	NA	CASSLSRTKNYEQYF	TGTGCCAGCAGCTTATCCCGGACTAAAAACTACGAGCAGTACTTC
TRBJ1-1	TRBV12-5	NA	NA	CASALLNTEAFF	TGTGCTAGTGCCTTGCTGAACACTGAAGCTTTCTTT
TRBJ2-4	TRBV19	NA	many	CASIMPGYPIQYF	TGTGCCAGTATCATGCCGGGATACCCCATTCAGTACTTC
TRBJ2-7	TRBV18	TRBD1	NA	CASSPTGGGLAYEQYF	TGTGCCAGCTCACCGACAGGGGGCGGCCTAGCCTACGAGCAGTACTTC